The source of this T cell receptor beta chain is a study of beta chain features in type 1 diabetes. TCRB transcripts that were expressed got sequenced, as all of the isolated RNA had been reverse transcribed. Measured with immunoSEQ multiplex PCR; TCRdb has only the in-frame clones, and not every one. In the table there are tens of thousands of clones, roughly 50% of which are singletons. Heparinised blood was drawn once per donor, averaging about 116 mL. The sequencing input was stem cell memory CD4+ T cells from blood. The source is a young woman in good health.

The CDR3, as DNA: TGTGCCAGCAGGGGACAGGGGGGCTACGAGCAGTACTTC. This sequence encodes CASRGQGGYEQYF. This chain connects TRBV6-6 to TRBJ2-7; the match to TRBD1 covers 11 bases. Germline CDR1 is MNHNY and CDR2 is SVGAGI (reference sequence). The CDR3 is 13 amino acids. The V segment lost 6 bases and the J segment 3 bases; nucleotides outside the gene matches: 1.